This TCR beta chain was documented in a study of blood T cell repertoires in COVID-19. V was shortened by 1 base and J by 3 bases, with 13 bases between the two germline ends. Germline CDR1 SGHVS, CDR2 FNYEAQ. This CDR3 has 15 amino acids. TCRdb keeps only in-frame clones here, not all; method: immunoSEQ multiplex PCR. The data show approximately 90,000 clones, around 72% seen once. The specimen was peripheral blood. The V and J genes are TRBV7-6 and TRBJ2-7, with a weak D call TRBD2 (6 bases). The sequence derives from a woman over 75 with acute or convalescent COVID-19. CDR3 nucleotides: TGTGCCAGCAGCTTAGACCGGGGGTTCCTCTACGAGCAGTACTTC. Translated: CASSLDRGFLYEQYF. The full variable domain, in which reference TRBV7-6 and TRBJ2-7 provide the parts outside the CDR3, is GAGVSQSPRYKVTKRGQDVALRCDPISGHVSLYWYRQALGQGPEFLTYFNYEAQQDKSGLPNDRFSAERPEGSISTLTIQRTEQRDSAMYRCASSLDRGFLYEQYFGPGTRLTVT.